The subject of this entry is one T cell receptor beta chain. Methods used by the authors: Amplification of reference gene primers provided the estimated nucleated cell counts. TCRdb's copy holds only in-frame clones and misses some; the assay was immunoSEQ multiplex PCR. V and J calls and clone size are those listed in that table; D and trimming were worked out from the DNA. The sample records tens of thousands of clones, about 88% being singletons. This record comes from a study of blood T cell repertoires in COVID-19. In the study overall: The United States, Italy and Spain provided the acute and convalescent COVID-19 samples. In each case, the material was cDNA or gDNA derived from T cells, B-cell-depleted T cells, or PBMCs.

The V gene's germline CDR1 is SGHRS and CDR2 YFSETQ. V lost 2 bases to trimming and J lost 2 bases, with 10 bases between them. CDR3 size: 14 residues. The V and J genes are TRBV5-1 and TRBJ1-2, with TRBD1 as a possible D gene (5 bases). The TCR comes from a human donor in a cohort sampled during active COVID-19. Sequenced input: peripheral blood. For the CDR3, the DNA is TGCGCCAGCAGCTTAGCGGGGCGCAACTATGGCTACACCTTC. Translation gives CASSLAGRNYGYTF.